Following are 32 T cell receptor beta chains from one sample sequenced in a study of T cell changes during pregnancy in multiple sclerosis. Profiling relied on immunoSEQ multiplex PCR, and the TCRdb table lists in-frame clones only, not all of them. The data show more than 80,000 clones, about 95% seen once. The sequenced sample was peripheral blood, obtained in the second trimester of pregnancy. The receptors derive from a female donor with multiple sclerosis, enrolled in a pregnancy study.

The CDR3 DNA reads as TGTGCCAGCAGCGTAGCGCCGGGTGAGCAGTTCTTC. Translation: CASSVAPGEQFF. This sequence joins TRBV9 and TRBJ2-1; D is undetermined. V was trimmed by 0 bases and J by 9 bases, leaving 7 bases between them. The CDR3 consists of 12 residues. From germline, CDR1 is SGDLS and CDR2 YYNGEE. Drawing the rest from reference TRBV9 and TRBJ2-1, the complete variable domain is DSGVTQTPKHLITATGQRVTLRCSPRSGDLSVYWYQQSLDQGLQFLIQYYNGEERAKGNILERFSAQQFPDLHSELNLSSLELGDSALYFCASSVAPGEQFFGPGTRLTVL.

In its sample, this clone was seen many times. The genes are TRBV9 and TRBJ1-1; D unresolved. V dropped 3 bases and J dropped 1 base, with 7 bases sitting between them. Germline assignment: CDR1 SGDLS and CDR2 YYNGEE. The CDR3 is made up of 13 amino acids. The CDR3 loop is CASSGQANTEAFF. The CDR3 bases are TGTGCCAGCAGCGGGCAGGCGAACACTGAAGCTTTCTTT.

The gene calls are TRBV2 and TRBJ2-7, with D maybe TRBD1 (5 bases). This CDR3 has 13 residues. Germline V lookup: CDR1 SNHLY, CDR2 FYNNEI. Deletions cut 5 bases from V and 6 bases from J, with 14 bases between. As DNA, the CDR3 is TGTGCCAGCAGTAGGGGCGCCCCTTCCGAGCAGTACTTC. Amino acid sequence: CASSRGAPSEQYF.

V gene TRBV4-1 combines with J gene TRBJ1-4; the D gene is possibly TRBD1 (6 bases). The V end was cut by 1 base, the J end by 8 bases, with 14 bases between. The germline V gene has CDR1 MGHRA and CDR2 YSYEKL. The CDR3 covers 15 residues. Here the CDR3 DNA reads TGCGCCAGCAGCCAAGCTGGGGGCGCAGGGGAAAAACTGTTTTTT. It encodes CASSQAGGAGEKLFF.

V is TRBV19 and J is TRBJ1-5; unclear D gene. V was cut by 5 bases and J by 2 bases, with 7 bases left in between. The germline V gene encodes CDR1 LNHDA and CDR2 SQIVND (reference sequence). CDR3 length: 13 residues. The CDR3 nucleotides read TGTGCCAGTAGTGATCGGGGCAATCAGCCCCAGCATTTT. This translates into CASSDRGNQPQHF.

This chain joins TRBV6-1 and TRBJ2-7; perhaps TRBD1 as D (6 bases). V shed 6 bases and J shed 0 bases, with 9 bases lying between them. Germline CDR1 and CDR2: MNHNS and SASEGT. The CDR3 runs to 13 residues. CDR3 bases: TGTGCCAGCAGAGGACAGACCTCCTACGAGCAGTACTTC. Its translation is CASRGQTSYEQYF.

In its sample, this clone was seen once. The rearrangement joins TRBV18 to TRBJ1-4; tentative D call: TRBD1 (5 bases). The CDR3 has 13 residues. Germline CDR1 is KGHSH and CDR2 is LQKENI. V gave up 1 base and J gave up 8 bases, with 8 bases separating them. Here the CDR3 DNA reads TGTGCCAGCTCACCACAAAAGGGGGAAAAACTGTTTTTT. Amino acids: CASSPQKGEKLFF.

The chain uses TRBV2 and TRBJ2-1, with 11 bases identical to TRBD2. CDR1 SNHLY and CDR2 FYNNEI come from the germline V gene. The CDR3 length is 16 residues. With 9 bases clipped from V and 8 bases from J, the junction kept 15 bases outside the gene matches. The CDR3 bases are TGTGCCAGTAATGGGGTTAGCGGGAGGGCCGCGTATGAGCAGTTCTTC. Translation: CASNGVSGRAAYEQFF. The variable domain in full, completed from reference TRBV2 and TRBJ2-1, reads EPEVTQTPSHQVTQMGQEVILRCVPISNHLYFYWYRQILGQKVEFLVSFYNNEISEKSEIFDDQFSVERPDGSNFTLKIRSTKLEDSAMYFCASNGVSGRAAYEQFFGPGTRLTVL.

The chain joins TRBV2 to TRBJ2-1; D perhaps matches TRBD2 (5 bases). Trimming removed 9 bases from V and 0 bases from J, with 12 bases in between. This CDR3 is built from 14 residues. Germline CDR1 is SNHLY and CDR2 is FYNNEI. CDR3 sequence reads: CASAGVSSYNEQFF. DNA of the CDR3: TGTGCCAGTGCCGGGGTAAGCTCCTACAATGAGCAGTTCTTC.

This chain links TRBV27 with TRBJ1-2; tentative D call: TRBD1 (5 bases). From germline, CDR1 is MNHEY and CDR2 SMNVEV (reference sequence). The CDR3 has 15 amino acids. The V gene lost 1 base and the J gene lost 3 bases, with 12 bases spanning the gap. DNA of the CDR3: TGTGCCAGCAGTTTATGGCGGGGGTCCGACTATGGCTACACCTTC. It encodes CASSLWRGSDYGYTF.

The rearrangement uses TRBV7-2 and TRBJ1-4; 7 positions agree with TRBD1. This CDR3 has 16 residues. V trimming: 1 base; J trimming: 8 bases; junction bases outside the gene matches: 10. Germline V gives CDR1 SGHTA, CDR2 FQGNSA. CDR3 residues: CASSLGRTGRVEKLFF. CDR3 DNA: TGTGCCAGCAGCTTAGGTCGGACAGGAAGGGTCGAAAAACTGTTTTTT.

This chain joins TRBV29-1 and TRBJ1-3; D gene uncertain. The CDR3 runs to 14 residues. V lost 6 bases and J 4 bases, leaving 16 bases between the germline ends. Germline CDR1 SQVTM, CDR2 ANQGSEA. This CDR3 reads CSVAKAAEGNTIYF. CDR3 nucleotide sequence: TGCAGCGTGGCAAAGGCCGCGGAGGGAAACACCATATATTTT.

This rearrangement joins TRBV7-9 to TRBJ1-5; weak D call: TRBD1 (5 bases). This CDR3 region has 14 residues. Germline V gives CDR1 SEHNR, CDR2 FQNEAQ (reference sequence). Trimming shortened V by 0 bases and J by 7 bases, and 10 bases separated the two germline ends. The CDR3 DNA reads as TGTGCCAGCAGCTTAGCAGGGGTTGACCAGCCCCAGCATTTT. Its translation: CASSLAGVDQPQHF.

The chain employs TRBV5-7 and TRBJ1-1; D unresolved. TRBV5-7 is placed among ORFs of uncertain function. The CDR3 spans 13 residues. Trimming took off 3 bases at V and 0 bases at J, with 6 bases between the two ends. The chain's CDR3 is CASSCKMNTEAFF. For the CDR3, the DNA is TGTGCCAGCAGCTGTAAAATGAACACTGAAGCTTTCTTT.

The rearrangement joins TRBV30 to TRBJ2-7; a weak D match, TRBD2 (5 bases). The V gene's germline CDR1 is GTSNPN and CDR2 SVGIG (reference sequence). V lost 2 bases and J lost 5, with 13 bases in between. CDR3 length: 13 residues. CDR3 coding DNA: TGTGCCTGGAGTCCGGGGTGGCGGAACGAGCAGTACTTC. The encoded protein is CAWSPGWRNEQYF. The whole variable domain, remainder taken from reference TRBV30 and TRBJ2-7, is SQTIHQWPATLVQPVGSPLSLECTVEGTSNPNLYWYRQAAGRGLQLLFYSVGIGQISSEVPQNLSASRPQDRQFILSSKKLLLSDSGFYLCAWSPGWRNEQYFGPGTRLTVT.

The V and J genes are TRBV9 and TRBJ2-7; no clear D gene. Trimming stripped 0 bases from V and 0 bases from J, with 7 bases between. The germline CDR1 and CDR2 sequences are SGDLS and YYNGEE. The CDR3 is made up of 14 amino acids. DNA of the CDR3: TGTGCCAGCAGCGTAGGGGCAGGCTCCTACGAGCAGTACTTC. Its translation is CASSVGAGSYEQYF.

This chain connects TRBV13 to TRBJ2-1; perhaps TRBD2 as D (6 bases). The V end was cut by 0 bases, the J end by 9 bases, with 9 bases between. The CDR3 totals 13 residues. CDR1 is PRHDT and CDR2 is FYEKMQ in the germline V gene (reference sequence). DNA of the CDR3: TGTGCCAGCAGCTTAGGGTTTAGCGGTGAGCAGTTCTTC. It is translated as CASSLGFSGEQFF.

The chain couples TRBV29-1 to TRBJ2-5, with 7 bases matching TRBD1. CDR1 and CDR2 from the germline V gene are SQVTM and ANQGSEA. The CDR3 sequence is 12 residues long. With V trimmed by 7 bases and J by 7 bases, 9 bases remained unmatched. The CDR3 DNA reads TGCAGCGCCGAAGGGGGCCCGAGGACCCAGTACTTC. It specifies CSAEGGPRTQYF. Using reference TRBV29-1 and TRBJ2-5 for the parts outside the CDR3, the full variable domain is SAVISQKPSRDICQRGTSLTIQCQVDSQVTMMFWYRQQPGQSLTLIATANQGSEATYESGFVIDKFPISRPNLTFSTLTVSNMSPEDSSIYLCSAEGGPRTQYFGPGTRLLVL.

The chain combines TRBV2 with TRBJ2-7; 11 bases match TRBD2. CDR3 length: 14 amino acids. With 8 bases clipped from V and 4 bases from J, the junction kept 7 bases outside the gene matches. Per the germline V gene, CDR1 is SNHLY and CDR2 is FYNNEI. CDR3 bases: TGTGCCAGCGGGTCTAGCGGGAGGTGGTACGAGCAGTACTTC. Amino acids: CASGSSGRWYEQYF.

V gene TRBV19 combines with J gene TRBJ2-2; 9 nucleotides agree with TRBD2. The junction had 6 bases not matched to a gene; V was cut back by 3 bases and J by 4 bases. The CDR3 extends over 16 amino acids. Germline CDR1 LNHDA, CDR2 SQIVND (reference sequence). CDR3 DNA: TGTGCCAGTAGTATCGGCGGGAGGGCCCCCACCGGGGAGCTGTTTTTT. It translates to CASSIGGRAPTGELFF.

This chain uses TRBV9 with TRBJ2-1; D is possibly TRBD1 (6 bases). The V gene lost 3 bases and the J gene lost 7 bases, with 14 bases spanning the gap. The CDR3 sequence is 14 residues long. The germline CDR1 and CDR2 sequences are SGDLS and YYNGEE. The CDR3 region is CASSGGQQGNEQFF. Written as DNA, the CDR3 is TGTGCCAGCAGCGGGGGGCAGCAGGGGAATGAGCAGTTCTTC.

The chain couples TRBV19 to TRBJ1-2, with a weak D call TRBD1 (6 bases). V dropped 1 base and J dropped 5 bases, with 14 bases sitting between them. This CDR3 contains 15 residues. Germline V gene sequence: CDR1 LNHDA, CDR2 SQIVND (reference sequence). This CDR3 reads CASSIAPGTSYGYTF. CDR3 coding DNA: TGTGCCAGTAGTATAGCCCCAGGGACATCGTATGGCTACACCTTC.

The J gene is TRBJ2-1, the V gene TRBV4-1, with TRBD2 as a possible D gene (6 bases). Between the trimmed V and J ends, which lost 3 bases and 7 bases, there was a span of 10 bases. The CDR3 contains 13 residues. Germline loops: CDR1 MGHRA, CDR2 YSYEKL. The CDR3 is CASSHRTTNEQFF. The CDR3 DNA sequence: TGCGCCAGCAGCCACCGGACTACTAATGAGCAGTTCTTC.

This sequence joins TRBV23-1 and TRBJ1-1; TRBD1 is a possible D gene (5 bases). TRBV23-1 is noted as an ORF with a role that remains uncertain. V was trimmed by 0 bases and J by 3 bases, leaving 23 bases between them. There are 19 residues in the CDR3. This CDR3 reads CASSQSESLGLNGDTEAFF. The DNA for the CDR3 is TGCGCCAGCAGTCAATCGGAGAGTTTGGGACTAAACGGGGACACTGAAGCTTTCTTT.

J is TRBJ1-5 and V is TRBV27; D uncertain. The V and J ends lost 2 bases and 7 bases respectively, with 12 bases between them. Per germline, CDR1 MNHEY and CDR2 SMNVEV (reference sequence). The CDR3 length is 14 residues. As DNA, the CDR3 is TGTGCCAGCAGTTTAGTGCCCCACGCGCAGCCCCAGCATTTT. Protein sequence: CASSLVPHAQPQHF.

The CDR3 protein is CASSFGLAGEYEQYF. Written as DNA, the CDR3 is TGTGCCAGCAGTTTCGGCCTAGCGGGAGAGTACGAGCAGTACTTC. The J gene is TRBJ2-7, the V gene TRBV28; TRBD2 matches at 10 bases. Germline assignment: CDR1 MDHEN and CDR2 SYDVKM. V shed 3 bases, J shed 4 bases, and the junction held 6 bases outside the gene matches. The CDR3 contains 15 residues.

CDR3 residues: CASSSGLTSYEQYF. DNA of the CDR3: TGTGCCAGCAGCTCGGGACTCACCTCCTACGAGCAGTACTTC. This chain connects TRBV7-2 to TRBJ2-7, with a weak D call TRBD2 (6 bases). The CDR3 has 14 residues. V lost 4 bases to trimming and J lost 0 bases, with 10 bases between them. Per the germline V gene, CDR1 is SGHTA and CDR2 is FQGNSA.

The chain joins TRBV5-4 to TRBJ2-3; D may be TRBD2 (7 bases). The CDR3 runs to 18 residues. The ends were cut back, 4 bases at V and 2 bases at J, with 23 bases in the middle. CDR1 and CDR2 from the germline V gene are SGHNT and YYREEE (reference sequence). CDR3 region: CASSTGLGGGPLTDTQYF. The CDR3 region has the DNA TGTGCCAGCAGCACCGGACTAGGAGGGGGGCCACTCACAGATACGCAGTATTTT.

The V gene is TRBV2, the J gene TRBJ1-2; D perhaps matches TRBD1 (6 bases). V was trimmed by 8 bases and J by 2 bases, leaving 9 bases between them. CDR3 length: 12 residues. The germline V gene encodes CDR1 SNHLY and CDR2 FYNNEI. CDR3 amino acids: CASQQGNYGYTF. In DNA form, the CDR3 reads TGTGCCAGCCAACAGGGAAACTATGGCTACACCTTC. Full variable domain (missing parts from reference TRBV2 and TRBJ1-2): EPEVTQTPSHQVTQMGQEVILRCVPISNHLYFYWYRQILGQKVEFLVSFYNNEISEKSEIFDDQFSVERPDGSNFTLKIRSTKLEDSAMYFCASQQGNYGYTFGSGTRLTVV.

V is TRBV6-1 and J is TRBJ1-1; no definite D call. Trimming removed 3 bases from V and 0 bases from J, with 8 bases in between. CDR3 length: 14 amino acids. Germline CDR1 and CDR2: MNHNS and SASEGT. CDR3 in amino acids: CASSDFTLNTEAFF. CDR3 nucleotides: TGTGCCAGCAGTGATTTTACACTGAACACTGAAGCTTTCTTT.

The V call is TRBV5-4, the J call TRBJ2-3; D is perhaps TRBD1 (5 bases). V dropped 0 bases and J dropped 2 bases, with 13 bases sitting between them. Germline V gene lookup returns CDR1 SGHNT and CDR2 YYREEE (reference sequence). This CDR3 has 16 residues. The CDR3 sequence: CASSLVGATSTDTQYF. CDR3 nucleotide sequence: TGTGCCAGCAGCTTGGTAGGGGCAACCTCCACAGATACGCAGTATTTT.

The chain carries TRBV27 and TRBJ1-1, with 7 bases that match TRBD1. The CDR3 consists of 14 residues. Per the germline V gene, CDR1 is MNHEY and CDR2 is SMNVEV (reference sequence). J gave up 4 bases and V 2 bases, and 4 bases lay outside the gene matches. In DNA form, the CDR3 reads TGTGCCAGCAGTTTAAGGGGGCGAGTCACTGAAGCTTTCTTT. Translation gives CASSLRGRVTEAFF.